This TCR beta chain was sequenced for a study of T cells in Graves' hyperthyroidism and ophthalmopathy. Uncontrolled infection, other autoimmune disease, pregnancy or lactation barred patients from enrollment. The TCR beta CDR3 regions underwent amplification using RNA transcripts as the source. In the first-round RT-PCR of the TCR CDR3, the HTBI primer set was used. MiXCR, applied by TCRdb to the multiplex PCR reads, yields one record per CDR3 protein. The sample has 450,000 to 700,000 distinct CDR3 sequences, about 43% seen once. Sequencing was carried out using peripheral blood or thyroid tissue (not recorded which). The TCR comes from an adult woman with Graves' disease, either hyperthyroidism or ophthalmopathy (not recorded which).

This chain's CDR3 is CAISGLQSEGTLSSYEQYF. The CDR3 region has the DNA TGTGCCATCAGTGGCCTCCAATCAGAAGGGACACTTAGCTCCTACGAGCAGTACTTC. This chain joins TRBV10-3 and TRBJ2-7, with D perhaps TRBD1 (6 bases). CDR1 and CDR2 from the germline V gene are ENHRY and SYGVKD. Trimming removed 4 bases from V and 0 bases from J, with 25 bases in between. The CDR3 is made up of 19 amino acids.